This T cell receptor beta chain was retrieved from a study of T-cell reconstitution after alpha-beta-depleted transplantation in children. A library of TCRbeta sequences, prepared with unique molecular identifiers, was generated. Each CDR3 protein is one row after TCRdb ran MiXCR on the PCR reads. The table shows nearly 550,000 distinct CDR3 sequences, with 15% to 20% occurring only once. The CDR3 runs to 18 residues. V was shortened by 6 bases and J by 3 bases, with 27 bases between the two germline ends. This clonotype originated in a human donor who donated a stem cell graft to a child with acute lymphoblastic leukemia. The chain employs TRBV12-3 or TRBV12-4 and TRBJ2-7, with a tentative D call TRBD2 (6 bases). The material sequenced was PBMCs from the stem cell graft donor, taken from the stem cell graft. CDR3 sequence reads: CASRLRGLMGIGVYEQYF. The DNA for the CDR3 is TGTGCCAGCAGGCTCCGGGGGTTAATGGGGATTGGGGTCTACGAGCAGTACTTC.